These 27 T cell receptor beta chains came from one sample sequenced in a study of T cells expressing NK-cell markers. TCRdb re-called the 5' RACE reads; every CDR3 protein appears as one record, without DNA. The sample table sets out approximately 380,000 distinct CDR3 sequences. Input material: blood T cells: a sorted CD56 or NKG2C T cell subset, CD4+ or CD8+ T cells, or bulk PBMC T cells (not recorded which). The receptor source for this set is a man aged 18 to 69 in good health.

V gene TRBV28 combines with J gene TRBJ1-6; without DNA, the TCRdb call of TRBD1 cannot be checked. There are 12 residues in the CDR3. Germline loops: CDR1 MDHEN, CDR2 SYDVKM. The CDR3 is CASSPLGSPLHF.

The V call is TRBV7-6, the J call TRBJ2-5; TCRdb's assignment of TRBD2 cannot be checked, as there is no DNA. Germline V gene data show CDR1 as SGHVS and CDR2 as FNYEAQ. This CDR3 has 16 residues. CDR3 protein: CASSLRLAGGFETQYF.

The chain links TRBV6-5 to TRBJ1-1; TCRdb lists TRBD1, though no DNA is available to test this call. Germline assignment: CDR1 MNHEY and CDR2 SVGAGI. This CDR3 contains 15 residues. CDR3 loop: CASSLSRQGNTEAFF.

V usage is TRBV7-9 and J usage is TRBJ2-3; TCRdb proposes TRBD1, but this gene call is untestable without DNA. CDR1 and CDR2 from the germline V gene are SEHNR and FQNEAQ (reference sequence). This CDR3 has 13 residues. The CDR3 sequence: CASSMGALDTQYF.

The chain has TRBV6-1 and TRBJ2-7; TCRdb proposes TRBD1, but this gene call is untestable without DNA. CDR3 length equals 14 residues. CDR1 is MNHNS, CDR2 SASEGT, per germline. Here the CDR3 reads CASKPSGQGHEQYF.

The chain carries TRBV7-2 and TRBJ2-4; TCRdb's D call, TRBD2, is unchecked because there is no DNA. Per the germline V gene, CDR1 is SGHTA and CDR2 is FQGNSA. This CDR3 is built from 15 residues. CDR3: CASSLALGLENIQYF.

The chain links TRBV20-1 to TRBJ2-3; TCRdb selects TRBD1, and the lack of DNA leaves this call unchecked. Per germline, CDR1 DFQATT and CDR2 SNEGSKA (reference sequence). The CDR3 loop spans 14 amino acids. The CDR3 is CSAYVGRSTDTQYF.

The chain is built from TRBV10-3 and TRBJ1-4; the TCRdb call, TRBD1, lacks DNA for checking. Per the germline V gene, CDR1 is ENHRY and CDR2 is SYGVKD. CDR3 length equals 12 residues. The CDR3 protein is CAISVDGAKLFF.

This rearrangement joins TRBV29-1 to TRBJ2-1; as DNA is missing, the TRBD1 call by TCRdb cannot be tested. The CDR3 extends over 14 amino acids. The germline CDR1 and CDR2 sequences are SQVTM and ANQGSEA. The chain's CDR3 is CSVDLRNRANEQFF.

This chain uses TRBV2 with TRBJ2-4; without DNA, the TCRdb call of TRBD1 cannot be checked. The length of the CDR3 is 16 residues. CDR1 and CDR2 from the germline V gene are SNHLY and FYNNEI. The CDR3 reads CASSAAGAVAKNIQYF.

V gene TRBV30 combines with J gene TRBJ2-5; TCRdb's D call, TRBD1, is unchecked because there is no DNA. Per the germline V gene, CDR1 is GTSNPN and CDR2 is SVGIG (reference sequence). The CDR3 length is 14 residues. The CDR3 spells CAWTRGTYQETQYF.

V is TRBV5-1 and J is TRBJ2-2; with no DNA, the TCRdb D assignment of TRBD1 cannot be verified. The CDR3 is made up of 15 amino acids. CDR1 SGHRS and CDR2 YFSETQ come from the germline V gene. The CDR3 region is CASRKQGAETGELFF. Full variable domain (missing parts from reference TRBV5-1 and TRBJ2-2): KAGVTQTPRYLIKTRGQQVTLSCSPISGHRSVSWYQQTPGQGLQFLFEYFSETQRNKGNFPGRFSGRQFSNSRSEMNVSTLELGDSALYLCASRKQGAETGELFFGEGSRLTVL.

The genes are TRBV5-1 and TRBJ2-4; TCRdb's D gene call, TRBD1, goes unchecked for lack of DNA. There are 16 residues in the CDR3. Germline lookup yields CDR1 SGHRS and CDR2 YFSETQ. CDR3 in amino acids: CASSLGGGTAKNIQYF.

The chain is built from TRBV29-1 and TRBJ2-7; as DNA is missing, the TRBD1 call by TCRdb cannot be tested. Germline V gene data show CDR1 as SQVTM and CDR2 as ANQGSEA. The CDR3 runs 12 residues. CDR3 protein: CSVQRGPYEQYF.

This rearrangement joins TRBV2 to TRBJ2-1; the TCRdb D gene call, TRBD1, has no DNA to confirm it. This CDR3 is built from 15 residues. CDR1 and CDR2 (germline): SNHLY, FYNNEI. The CDR3 spells CASSEDRGTHNEQFF.

The chain has TRBV19 and TRBJ1-5. The CDR3 loop spans 15 amino acids. In germline, CDR1 is LNHDA, CDR2 SQIVND (reference sequence). The CDR3: CASSGSGDSNQPQHF.

CDR3 in amino acids: CASSYSKPNTEAFF. The chain employs TRBV6-5 and TRBJ1-1. Per germline, CDR1 MNHEY and CDR2 SVGAGI. The CDR3 is 14 amino acids.

The V gene is TRBV5-1, the J gene TRBJ2-1. The CDR3 is made up of 14 amino acids. The germline V gene has CDR1 SGHRS and CDR2 YFSETQ. The CDR3 protein is CASSLPGSRNEQFF.

V is TRBV9 and J is TRBJ2-3; the D call from TCRdb, TRBD2, cannot be confirmed without DNA. Germline V CDR1 and CDR2: SGDLS, YYNGEE. This CDR3 spans 17 amino acids. CDR3 sequence: CASSVAVSSQGSDTQYF.

This chain joins TRBV7-9 and TRBJ2-7; as DNA is missing, the TRBD1 call by TCRdb cannot be tested. There are 15 residues in the CDR3. Germline V lookup: CDR1 SEHNR, CDR2 FQNEAQ (reference sequence). The CDR3 loop is CASSLVGTGGMEQYF.

V gene TRBV4-1 combines with J gene TRBJ2-7; TCRdb's assignment of TRBD2 cannot be checked, as there is no DNA. Germline CDR1 is MGHRA and CDR2 is YSYEKL. The CDR3 is 17 residues long. CDR3 sequence reads: CASSQGPGTSGGYEQYF.

This sequence joins TRBV6-1 and TRBJ2-1; TCRdb calls TRBD2, which cannot be checked without DNA. This CDR3 has 18 amino acids. Germline V gene lookup returns CDR1 MNHNS and CDR2 SASEGT. This CDR3 reads CASSEAYLSGGSYNEQFF.

This chain connects TRBV7-8 to TRBJ1-2; TCRdb's D gene call, TRBD1, goes unchecked for lack of DNA. Germline V gene data show CDR1 as SGHVS and CDR2 as FQNEAQ. The length of the CDR3 is 14 residues. This chain's CDR3 is CASSPRTGLYGYTF. The full variable domain, with the rest looked up from reference TRBV7-8 and TRBJ1-2, is GAGVSQSPRYKVAKRGQDVALRCDPISGHVSLFWYQQALGQGPEFLTYFQNEAQLDKSGLPSDRFFAERPEGSVSTLKIQRTQQEDSAVYLCASSPRTGLYGYTFGSGTRLTVV.

The chain combines TRBV4-1 with TRBJ2-2; TCRdb's D gene call, TRBD2, goes unchecked for lack of DNA. CDR1 is MGHRA and CDR2 is YSYEKL in the germline V gene. The CDR3 covers 18 residues. CDR3 amino acids: CASSQGKSGRGYTGELFF.

The chain recombines TRBV25-1 with TRBJ1-2; TCRdb designates TRBD1, a call that cannot be tested without DNA. Germline CDR1 MGHDK, CDR2 SYGVNS. The CDR3 has 15 amino acids. The CDR3 loop reads CASSALGQSAYGYTF.

The rearrangement links TRBV2 to TRBJ2-3; lacking DNA, the TRBD1 call made by TCRdb goes unchecked. Germline assignment: CDR1 SNHLY and CDR2 FYNNEI. The CDR3 extends over 14 amino acids. The CDR3 spells CASKQGGGSDTQYF.

This CDR3 is CAISEGTSLTDTQYF. The chain recombines TRBV10-3 with TRBJ2-3. The germline V gene encodes CDR1 ENHRY and CDR2 SYGVKD. This CDR3 comprises 15 residues.